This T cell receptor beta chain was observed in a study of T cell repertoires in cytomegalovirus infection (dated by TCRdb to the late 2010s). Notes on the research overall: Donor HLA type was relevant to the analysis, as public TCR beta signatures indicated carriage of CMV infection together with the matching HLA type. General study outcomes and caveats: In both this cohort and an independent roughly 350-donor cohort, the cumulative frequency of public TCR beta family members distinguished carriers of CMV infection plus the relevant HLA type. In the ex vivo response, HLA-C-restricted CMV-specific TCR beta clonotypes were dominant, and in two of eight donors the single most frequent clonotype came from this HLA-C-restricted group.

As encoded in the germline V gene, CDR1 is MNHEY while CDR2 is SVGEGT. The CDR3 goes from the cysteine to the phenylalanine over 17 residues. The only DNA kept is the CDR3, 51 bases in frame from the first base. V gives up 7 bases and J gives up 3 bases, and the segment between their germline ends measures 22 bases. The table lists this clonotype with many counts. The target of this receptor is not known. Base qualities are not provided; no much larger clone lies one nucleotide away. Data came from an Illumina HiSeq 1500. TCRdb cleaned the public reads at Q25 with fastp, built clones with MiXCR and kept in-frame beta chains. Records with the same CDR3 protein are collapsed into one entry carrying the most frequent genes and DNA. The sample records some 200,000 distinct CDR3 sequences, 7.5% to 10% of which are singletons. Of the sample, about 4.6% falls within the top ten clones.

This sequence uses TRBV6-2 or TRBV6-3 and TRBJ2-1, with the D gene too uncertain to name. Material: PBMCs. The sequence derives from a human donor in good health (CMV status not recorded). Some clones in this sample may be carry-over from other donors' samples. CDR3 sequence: CASTHAPSEPRYNEQFF. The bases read TGTGCCAGCACCCATGCCCCTAGTGAGCCCCGCTACAATGAGCAGTTCTTC.